This T cell receptor beta chain was retrieved from a study of T cells after yellow fever vaccination. Trimming stripped 10 bases from V and 2 bases from J, with 17 bases between. The CDR3 extends over 15 amino acids. Per the germline V gene, CDR1 is SGHTA and CDR2 is FQGNSA. This clonotype was observed a few times. Its antigen is unidentified. Findings and caveats of the study: Although most clonotypes did not, a small share appeared in both CD4 and CD8 compartments.

TCRdb reprocessed the 5' RACE reads with MiXCR, giving one entry per CDR3 protein. This sample has about 160,000 distinct CDR3 sequences, with 5.5% to 7.5% found just once. This sample comprised CD4+ T cells sorted from PBMCs, obtained less than 6 days after the first yellow fever vaccination. The receptor was derived from a man between 18 and 29 years old who received the YFV17D yellow fever vaccine. This chain joins TRBV7-2 and TRBJ1-4; D is uncertain. The CDR3 protein is CATSTATGTNEKLFF. The CDR3 nucleotides are TGTGCCACCTCTACCGCGACCGGGACTAATGAAAAACTGTTTTTT. The full variable domain, its missing parts supplied by reference TRBV7-2 and TRBJ1-4, is GAGVSQSPSNKVTEKGKDVELRCDPISGHTALYWYRQSLGQGLEFLIYFQGNSAPDKSGLPSDRFSAERTGGSVSTLTIQRTQQEDSAVYLCATSTATGTNEKLFFGSGTQLSVL.